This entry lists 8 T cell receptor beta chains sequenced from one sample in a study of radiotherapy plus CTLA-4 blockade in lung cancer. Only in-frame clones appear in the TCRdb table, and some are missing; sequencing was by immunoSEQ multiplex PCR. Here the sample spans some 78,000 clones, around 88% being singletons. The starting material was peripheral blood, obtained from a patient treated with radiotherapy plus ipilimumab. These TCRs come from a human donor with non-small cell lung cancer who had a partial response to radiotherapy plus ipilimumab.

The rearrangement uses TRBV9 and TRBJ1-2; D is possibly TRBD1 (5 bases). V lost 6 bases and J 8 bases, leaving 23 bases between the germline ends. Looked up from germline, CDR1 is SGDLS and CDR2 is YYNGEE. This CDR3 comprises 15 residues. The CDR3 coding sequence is TGTGCCAGCACCCCCGACAGTCTCTCTATGATGGGCTACACCTTC. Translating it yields CASTPDSLSMMGYTF.

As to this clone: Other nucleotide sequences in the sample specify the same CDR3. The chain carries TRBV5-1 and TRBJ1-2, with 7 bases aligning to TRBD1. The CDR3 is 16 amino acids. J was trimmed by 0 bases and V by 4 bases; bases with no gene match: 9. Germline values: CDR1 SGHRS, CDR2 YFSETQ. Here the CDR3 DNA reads TGCGCCAGCAGCGTCACGACAGGGAGAGCTAACTATGGCTACACCTTC. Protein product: CASSVTTGRANYGYTF.

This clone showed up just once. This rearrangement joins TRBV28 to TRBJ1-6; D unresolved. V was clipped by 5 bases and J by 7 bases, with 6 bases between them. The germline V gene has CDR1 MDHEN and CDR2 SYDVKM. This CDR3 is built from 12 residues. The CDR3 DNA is TGTGCCAGCAGTGATGAGAATTCACCCCTCCACTTT. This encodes CASSDENSPLHF.

In DNA, the CDR3 is TGCGCCAGCAGCCAAGATAGCGGGAGCCTTTTCGCTGAGCAGTTCTTC. Translating it yields CASSQDSGSLFAEQFF. The rearrangement uses TRBV4-1 and TRBJ2-1; 9 bases align to TRBD2. This CDR3 comprises 16 residues. Germline V lookup: CDR1 MGHRA, CDR2 YSYEKL. V dropped 0 bases and J dropped 9; count of bases not matched to a gene: 9.

The CDR3 here is CASSLAGGSLYGYTF. For the CDR3, the DNA is TGCGCCAGCAGCTTGGCCGGGGGAAGCCTCTATGGCTACACCTTC. The gene calls are TRBV5-1 and TRBJ1-2; possible D gene TRBD1, 5 bases. The CDR3 consists of 15 residues. Trimming shortened V by 0 bases and J by 4 bases, and 13 bases separated the two germline ends. Per germline, CDR1 SGHRS and CDR2 YFSETQ.

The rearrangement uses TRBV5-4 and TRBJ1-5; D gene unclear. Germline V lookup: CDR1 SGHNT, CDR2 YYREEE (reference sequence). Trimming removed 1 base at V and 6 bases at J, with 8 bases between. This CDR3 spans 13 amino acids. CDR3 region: CASSLIPSQPQHF. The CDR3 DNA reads TGTGCCAGCAGCTTGATTCCGAGTCAGCCCCAGCATTTT.

The CDR3 reads CASSSGQANTGELFF. The CDR3 nucleotides are TGCGCCAGCAGCTCGGGACAGGCAAACACCGGGGAGCTGTTTTTT. The chain joins TRBV5-1 to TRBJ2-2, with 8 bases that match TRBD1. Germline V gene sequence: CDR1 SGHRS, CDR2 YFSETQ. The CDR3 is made up of 15 amino acids. Trimming at V came to 3 bases and at J to 2 bases, leaving 3 bases not matched to a gene.

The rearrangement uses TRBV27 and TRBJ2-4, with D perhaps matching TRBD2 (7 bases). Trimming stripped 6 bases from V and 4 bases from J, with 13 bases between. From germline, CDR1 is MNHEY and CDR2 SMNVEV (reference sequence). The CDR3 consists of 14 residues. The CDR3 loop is CASRGGEPKNIQYF. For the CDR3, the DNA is TGTGCCAGCAGAGGGGGGGAGCCGAAAAACATTCAGTACTTC.